This T cell receptor (beta chain) appears in the sequencing data of a study of blood T cell repertoires in COVID-19. About the study: From the United States, Italy and Spain came samples of acute and convalescent COVID-19. PBMCs, B-cell-depleted T cells, or T cells provided the cDNA or gDNA that made up the material.

Original handling: Amplification from reference gene primers served as the basis for estimated nucleated cell counts. Generated by immunoSEQ multiplex PCR, the TCRdb table keeps only in-frame clones and is missing some. V, J and clone size were drawn from that table, and D and trimming were deduced from the DNA. This sample carries around 200,000 clones, 86% of them seen once, and the ten largest clones take over 7%. CDR1 and CDR2 from the germline V gene are SGHRS and YFSETQ. With 0 bases removed from V and 6 bases from J, the gap between germline ends came to 16 bases. The CDR3 length is 16 residues.

The chain combines TRBV5-1 with TRBJ1-3; D remains ambiguous. Sequencing was performed on peripheral blood. This receptor was identified in a woman older than 75 in a cohort sampled during active or convalescent COVID-19. The CDR3 region has the DNA TGCGCCAGCAGCTTGGCCCCGACGAGGACTGTAAACACCATATATTTT. This translates into CASSLAPTRTVNTIYF. Based on the CDR3 plus reference TRBV5-1 and TRBJ1-3, the full variable domain is KAGVTQTPRYLIKTRGQQVTLSCSPISGHRSVSWYQQTPGQGLQFLFEYFSETQRNKGNFPGRFSGRQFSNSRSEMNVSTLELGDSALYLCASSLAPTRTVNTIYFGEGSWLTVV.